This T cell receptor beta chain was obtained from a study of PD-1 blockade in classical Hodgkin lymphoma. General study results and limits: With respect to the repertoire differences, their causes, possibly disease activity or prior therapy, remain undefined. After ASCT, patients who started nivolumab under 1 year later were excluded. TCR diversity rose significantly by C4D1 in CD4+ but not CD8+ cells.

Sequenced by immunoSEQ multiplex PCR; TCRdb stores in-frame clones only, minus some. The repertoire holds 4,500 or so clones, with around three quarters as singletons. Time point specified: cycle 4 day 1 (C4D1), after 6 weeks of nivolumab. Relapse was seen in all patients after autologous stem cell transplantation, and brentuximab vedotin exposure was variable. Magnetic depletion of non-target cells from thawed PBMCs yielded purified CD8+ T cells. Best response was recorded as complete response, partial response or progressive disease. The CDR3 spans 16 residues. V was clipped by 5 bases and J by 1 base; unmatched bases: 8. Germline assignment: CDR1 SEHNR and CDR2 FQNEAQ (reference sequence). Concerning this clone: Its matching antigen is unknown.

The sequence derives from a human donor with classical Hodgkin lymphoma. The sequencing here drew on CD8+ T cells from blood, taken before the fourth cycle of nivolumab. The chain couples TRBV7-9 to TRBJ1-1; 9 bases fit TRBD1. The CDR3 coding sequence is TGTGCCAGCAGCACAATACAGGGGGCCCAGAACACTGAAGCTTTCTTT. The encoded protein is CASSTIQGAQNTEAFF.